The 27 T cell receptor beta chains below were found in one sample sequenced in a study of shared clonotypes between healthy human individuals. Clones were sequenced by immunoSEQ multiplex PCR, and TCRdb holds only the in-frame ones, with some missing. The sample contains 1.5 million to 1.9 million clones, 98% of which appear only once. The material sequenced was naive CD4+ T cells sorted from blood. The subset here: CD45RA+ positively selected. Receptors were obtained from a man in his thirties or forties in good health.

This sequence joins TRBV30 and TRBJ2-3, with a weak D call TRBD2 (5 bases). CDR3 size: 12 residues. The V gene lost 5 bases and the J gene lost 3 bases, with 9 bases spanning the gap. Germline loops: CDR1 GTSNPN, CDR2 SVGIG (reference sequence). CDR3 region: CAWGLGTDTQYF. CDR3 sequence (DNA): TGTGCCTGGGGACTGGGAACAGATACGCAGTATTTT. Variable domain in full (rest from reference TRBV30 and TRBJ2-3): SQTIHQWPATLVQPVGSPLSLECTVEGTSNPNLYWYRQAAGRGLQLLFYSVGIGQISSEVPQNLSASRPQDRQFILSSKKLLLSDSGFYLCAWGLGTDTQYFGPGTRLTVL.

This chain connects TRBV7-3 to TRBJ2-1, with 10 nucleotides matching TRBD2. The CDR3 runs 14 residues. The junction had 8 bases not matched to a gene; V was cut back by 6 bases and J by 9 bases. CDR1 and CDR2 (germline): SGHTA, FQGTGA. CDR3 DNA: TGTGCCAGCAGACTATTAGCGGGAGGTACTGAGCAGTTCTTC. Encoded protein: CASRLLAGGTEQFF.

V usage is TRBV7-9 and J usage is TRBJ2-3; D call uncertain. The V end was cut by 6 bases, the J end by 4 bases, with 23 bases between. Looked up from germline, CDR1 is SEHNR and CDR2 is FQNEAQ (reference sequence). The CDR3 loop spans 17 amino acids. The CDR3 sequence: CASSLKAASPRADTQYF. DNA for the CDR3: TGTGCCAGCAGTCTAAAGGCGGCGAGCCCTAGGGCAGATACGCAGTATTTT.

The chain combines TRBV7-2 with TRBJ2-5; 8 positions match TRBD1. Unmatched junction bases numbered 3, after V lost 4 bases and J lost 2 bases. This CDR3 spans 14 amino acids. Germline values: CDR1 SGHTA, CDR2 FQGNSA. This chain's CDR3 is CASSYRQGQETQYF. The DNA for the CDR3 is TGTGCCAGCAGCTATAGACAGGGGCAAGAGACCCAGTACTTC. The whole variable domain, remainder taken from reference TRBV7-2 and TRBJ2-5, is GAGVSQSPSNKVTEKGKDVELRCDPISGHTALYWYRQSLGQGLEFLIYFQGNSAPDKSGLPSDRFSAERTGGSVSTLTIQRTQQEDSAVYLCASSYRQGQETQYFGPGTRLLVL.

This chain connects TRBV10-3 to TRBJ2-1; D remains ambiguous. Trimming took 6 bases from V and 1 from J, leaving 7 bases between them. This CDR3 is 13 amino acids long. The germline V gene encodes CDR1 ENHRY and CDR2 SYGVKD. CDR3 sequence reads: CAIRAESYNEQFF. The CDR3 bases are TGTGCCATCAGGGCGGAGTCCTACAATGAGCAGTTCTTC.

V is TRBV6-5 and J is TRBJ2-3; 8 bases align to TRBD2. The CDR3 is 15 amino acids. CDR1 is MNHEY, CDR2 SVGAGI, per germline. J gave up 2 bases and V 8 bases, and 9 bases lay outside the gene matches. DNA of the CDR3: TGTGCCAGCGGCCCGGGGGGGGCTTCCACAGATACGCAGTATTTT. It translates to CASGPGGASTDTQYF.

The chain couples TRBV5-8 to TRBJ2-7; the match to TRBD2 covers 8 bases. Trimming took 5 bases from V and 4 from J; bases not matched to a gene: 17. The CDR3 runs to 17 residues. Germline values: CDR1 SGHTS, CDR2 YDEGEE. The CDR3 nucleotides read TGTGCCAGCAGAGTTGCCCCTACAGCGGGAGTTGGTTACGAGCAGTACTTC. This encodes CASRVAPTAGVGYEQYF.

V is TRBV7-3 and J is TRBJ2-3; the D gene is possibly TRBD2 (6 bases). With 7 bases removed from V and 0 bases from J, the gap between germline ends came to 11 bases. CDR3 length equals 14 residues. Looked up from germline, CDR1 is SGHTA and CDR2 is FQGTGA. The CDR3 nucleotides are TGTGCCAGCAAAGCGGGTACTAGCACAGATACGCAGTATTTT. Its translation is CASKAGTSTDTQYF.

V gene TRBV13 combines with J gene TRBJ2-2; perhaps TRBD1 as D (6 bases). The CDR3 length is 16 residues. Trimming cost V 7 bases and J 2 bases, with 17 bases left between them. Germline CDR1 PRHDT, CDR2 FYEKMQ (reference sequence). CDR3 amino acids: CASTTDRKKNTGELFF. The CDR3 DNA is TGTGCCAGCACCACCGACAGGAAAAAAAACACCGGGGAGCTGTTTTTT.

V is TRBV11-2 and J is TRBJ2-7; no firm D call. Germline V gives CDR1 SGHAT, CDR2 FQNNGV. This CDR3 region has 14 residues. V lost 5 bases, J lost 0 bases, and 11 bases lay in between. The CDR3 spells CASSLVRNSYEQYF. CDR3 nucleotide sequence: TGTGCCAGCAGCCTCGTACGGAACTCCTACGAGCAGTACTTC. Filled out from reference TRBV11-2 and TRBJ2-7, the complete variable domain reads EAGVAQSPRYKIIEKRQSVAFWCNPISGHATLYWYQQILGQGPKLLIQFQNNGVVDDSQLPKDRFSAERLKGVDSTLKIQPAKLEDSAVYLCASSLVRNSYEQYFGPGTRLTVT.

This clone has a single count. This chain's CDR3 is CASSLGGTSGTYEQYF. As DNA, the CDR3 is TGTGCCAGCAGCTTAGGCGGGACTAGCGGGACCTACGAGCAGTACTTC. V is TRBV7-3 and J is TRBJ2-7, with TRBD2 matching over 13 bases. Germline V gives CDR1 SGHTA, CDR2 FQGTGA. The CDR3 is 16 amino acids. Germline trimming cut 2 bases from V and 2 bases from J; bases unmatched to any gene: 3.

V is TRBV5-1 and J is TRBJ1-1; 7 bases are a match to TRBD1. Germline V gene data show CDR1 as SGHRS and CDR2 as YFSETQ. V lost 4 bases, J lost 5 bases, and 8 bases stayed unmatched. The CDR3 sequence is 14 residues long. In DNA form, the CDR3 reads TGCGCCAGCAGCAGGGGAGGGGGCGAAACTGAAGCTTTCTTT. It specifies CASSRGGGETEAFF.

This clone was found once. The chain is built from TRBV2 and TRBJ2-7, with 7 bases fitting TRBD2. The V gene end was trimmed by 1 base and the J gene end by 3 bases; junction bases not matched to a gene: 3. This CDR3 has 14 amino acids. Germline values: CDR1 SNHLY, CDR2 FYNNEI. CDR3 sequence: CASSEGTRVYEQYF. The DNA of the CDR3 is TGTGCCAGCAGTGAAGGGACTAGGGTCTACGAGCAGTACTTC.

With respect to this clone: This same CDR3 is encoded by further DNA sequences in the sample. The V call is TRBV18, the J call TRBJ2-3, with TRBD2 matching 9 bases. J gave up 0 bases and V 2 bases, and 3 bases lay outside the gene matches. CDR1 and CDR2 from the germline V gene are KGHSH and LQKENI. The length of the CDR3 is 16 residues. This chain's CDR3 is CASSPVLAGSTDTQYF. In nucleotides, the CDR3 is TGTGCCAGCTCACCAGTCCTAGCGGGGAGCACAGATACGCAGTATTTT.

The V call is TRBV12-2, the J call TRBJ2-2; whether TRBD2, the table's D call, matches the DNA was not checked. TRBV12-2 constitutes a pseudogene. The CDR3 has 22 residues. CDR3 region: CASRLAARLLSGKRPLTGELFF. The CDR3 coding sequence is TGTGCAAGTCGCTTAGCCGCGCGACTACTAAGCGGGAAACGACCACTCACCGGGGAGCTGTTTTTT.

The chain links TRBV14 to TRBJ1-4, with D perhaps TRBD1 (6 bases). The germline gives CDR1 SGHDN, CDR2 FVKESK. V shed 3 bases and J shed 0 bases, with 11 bases lying between them. This CDR3 contains 16 residues. DNA for the CDR3: TGTGCCAGCAGCCACGCTAGACAGGCAACTAATGAAAAACTGTTTTTT. Translated, it gives CASSHARQATNEKLFF.

The rearrangement joins TRBV11-2 to TRBJ1-5, with D hard to call. Trimming took 5 bases from V and 4 from J, leaving 15 bases between them. Germline values: CDR1 SGHAT, CDR2 FQNNGV. The CDR3 length is 15 residues. In DNA form, the CDR3 reads TGTGCCAGCAGCCCTAGGGAGGGTTCTAATCAGCCCCAGCATTTT. Its protein product is CASSPREGSNQPQHF.

This chain links TRBV11-3 with TRBJ2-3; D not resolved. Deletions cut 1 base from V and 4 bases from J, with 12 bases between. CDR3 length: 15 amino acids. Germline V lookup: CDR1 SGHNT, CDR2 YENEEA. In DNA, the CDR3 is TGTGCCAGCAGCTTAGTTGCAGGTTCATCAGATACGCAGTATTTT. It encodes CASSLVAGSSDTQYF.

This sequence joins TRBV30 and TRBJ2-1, with D uncertain. This CDR3 is built from 14 residues. The V gene's germline CDR1 is GTSNPN and CDR2 SVGIG (reference sequence). The V end lost 3 bases, the J end lost 4 bases, and 13 bases lay between the germline ends. The CDR3 coding sequence is TGTGCCTGGAGCCACCAACCCTCTTACAATGAGCAGTTCTTC. This gives the protein CAWSHQPSYNEQFF.

The chain links TRBV15 to TRBJ2-5, with D unresolved. The V gene's germline CDR1 is LNHNV and CDR2 YYDKDF (reference sequence). This CDR3 region has 13 residues. Trimming took off 0 bases at V and 3 bases at J, with 5 bases between the two ends. The CDR3 loop is CATSRDPEETQYF. For the CDR3, the DNA is TGTGCCACCAGCAGAGATCCTGAAGAGACCCAGTACTTC.

The chain recombines TRBV6-5 with TRBJ2-5, with D perhaps being TRBD1 or TRBD2 (6 bases each). V lost 1 base to trimming and J lost 4 bases, with 16 bases between them. CDR1 and CDR2 (germline): MNHEY, SVGAGI. The length of the CDR3 is 16 residues. The CDR3 loop reads CASSYFSGRGGETQYF. CDR3 coding DNA: TGTGCCAGCAGTTACTTCAGCGGCAGGGGAGGAGAGACCCAGTACTTC.

V gene TRBV2 combines with J gene TRBJ2-3, with a tentative D call TRBD2 (5 bases). The CDR3 has 13 residues. Germline V gene lookup returns CDR1 SNHLY and CDR2 FYNNEI. The V and J ends lost 4 bases and 2 bases respectively, with 7 bases between them. The DNA for the CDR3 is TGTGCCAGCAGTGTGGAGGCCACAGATACGCAGTATTTT. This encodes CASSVEATDTQYF.

This sequence joins TRBV19 and TRBJ2-7; 11 positions match TRBD1. This CDR3 has 18 amino acids. Trimming took 4 bases from V and 3 from J; bases not matched to a gene: 14. Germline CDR1 LNHDA, CDR2 SQIVND (reference sequence). The CDR3 nucleotides read TGTGCCAGTAGTAGTACCGGGACAGGGGGTCCACCTTTCTACGAGCAGTACTTC. Translating it yields CASSSTGTGGPPFYEQYF.

The CDR3 DNA is TGCGCCAGCAGCTGGCCCCGGGACACGGGGGAGCAGTACTTC. It is translated as CASSWPRDTGEQYF. The V gene is TRBV5-1, the J gene TRBJ2-7, with a weak D call TRBD1 (6 bases). Trimming cost V 3 bases and J 7 bases, with 17 bases left between them. Germline V gene sequence: CDR1 SGHRS, CDR2 YFSETQ. The CDR3 consists of 14 residues.

The chain is built from TRBV10-3 and TRBJ1-2, with 8 bases aligning to TRBD1. Germline values: CDR1 ENHRY, CDR2 SYGVKD. This CDR3 contains 12 residues. J was trimmed by 7 bases and V by 6 bases; bases with no gene match: 4. This CDR3 is CAIRWTGTGYTF. CDR3 DNA sequence: TGTGCCATCAGGTGGACAGGGACTGGCTACACCTTC.

The chain employs TRBV7-9 and TRBJ2-7, with 15 positions matching TRBD2. Per germline, CDR1 SEHNR and CDR2 FQNEAQ (reference sequence). V lost 0 bases to trimming and J lost 4 bases; unmatched junction nucleotides: 10. The CDR3 covers 19 residues. The CDR3 region has the DNA TGTGCCAGCAGCTTAGCCGGGACTAGCGGGAGGCCTAGCCTTTACGAGCAGTACTTC. Its translation: CASSLAGTSGRPSLYEQYF. Looking up the rest from reference TRBV7-9 and TRBJ2-7 gives the full variable domain: DTGVSQNPRHKITKRGQNVTFRCDPISEHNRLYWYRQTLGQGPEFLTYFQNEAQLEKSRLLSDRFSAERPKGSFSTLEIQRTEQGDSAMYLCASSLAGTSGRPSLYEQYFGPGTRLTVT.

The V and J genes are TRBV15 and TRBJ2-7, with 7 bases matching TRBD1. This CDR3 spans 14 amino acids. CDR1 is LNHNV, CDR2 YYDKDF, per germline (reference sequence). V gave up 3 bases and J gave up 2 bases; unmatched junction bases: 4. The chain's CDR3 is CATSRGQLTYEQYF. CDR3 DNA: TGTGCCACCAGCAGGGGACAGTTGACCTACGAGCAGTACTTC.